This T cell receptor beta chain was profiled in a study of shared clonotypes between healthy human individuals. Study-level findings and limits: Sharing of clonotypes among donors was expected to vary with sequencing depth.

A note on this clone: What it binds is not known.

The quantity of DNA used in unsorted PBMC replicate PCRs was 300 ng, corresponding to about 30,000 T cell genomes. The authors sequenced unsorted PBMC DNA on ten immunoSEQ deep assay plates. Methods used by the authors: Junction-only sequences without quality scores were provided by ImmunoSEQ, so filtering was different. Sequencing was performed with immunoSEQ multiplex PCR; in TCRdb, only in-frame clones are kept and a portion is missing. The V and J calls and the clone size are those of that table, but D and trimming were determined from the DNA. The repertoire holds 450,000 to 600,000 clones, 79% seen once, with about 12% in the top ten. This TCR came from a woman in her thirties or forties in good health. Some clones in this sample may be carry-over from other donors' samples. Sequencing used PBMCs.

CDR3 sequence: CASSRQGSSNQPQHF. The CDR3 nucleotides are TGTGCCAGTAGCCGACAGGGGTCAAGCAATCAGCCCCAGCATTTT. The rearrangement links TRBV19 to TRBJ1-5, with 8 positions matching TRBD1. There are 15 residues in the CDR3. V shed 6 bases, J shed 1 base, and the junction held 5 bases outside the gene matches. Germline V gives CDR1 LNHDA, CDR2 SQIVND (reference sequence).